The T cell receptor (beta chain) described here comes from a study of CD8 T cells in Susac syndrome. The authors negatively isolated CD8+ and CD4+ T cells and FACS-enriched TEMRA cells. The CDR3 is 15 residues long. The ends were cut back, 4 bases at V and 2 bases at J, with 12 bases in the middle. CDR1 is LGHDT and CDR2 is YNNKEL in the germline V gene (reference sequence). Random hexamers served to reverse transcribe roughly 0.45 to 1 ug RNA. TCRdb redid the calling of the immunoSEQ multiplex PCR reads with MiXCR, one entry per CDR3 protein. The sample records about 190,000 distinct CDR3 sequences, around 95% being singletons.

The chain links TRBV3-1 to TRBJ2-1; D is perhaps TRBD2 (6 bases). Input material: CD8+ T cells from PBMCs. The receptor's source is a human donor with Susac syndrome. DNA of the CDR3: TGTGCCAGCAGCCGGGGCGGGGTGACCTACAATGAGCAGTTCTTC. This gives the protein CASSRGGVTYNEQFF.